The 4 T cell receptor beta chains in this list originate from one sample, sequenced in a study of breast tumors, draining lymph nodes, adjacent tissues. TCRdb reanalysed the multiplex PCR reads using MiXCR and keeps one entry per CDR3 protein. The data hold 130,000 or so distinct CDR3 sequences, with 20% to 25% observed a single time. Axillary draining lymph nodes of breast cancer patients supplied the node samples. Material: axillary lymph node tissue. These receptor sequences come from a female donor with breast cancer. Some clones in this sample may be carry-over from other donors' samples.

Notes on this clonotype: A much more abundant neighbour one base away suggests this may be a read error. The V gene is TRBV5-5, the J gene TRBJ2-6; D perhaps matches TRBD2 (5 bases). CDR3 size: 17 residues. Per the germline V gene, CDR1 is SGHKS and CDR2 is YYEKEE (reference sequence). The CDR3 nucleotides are TGTGTCAGCAGCTACCGGGATCCTAGCTCTGGGGCCAACGTCCTGACTTTC. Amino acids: CVSSYRDPSSGANVLTF.

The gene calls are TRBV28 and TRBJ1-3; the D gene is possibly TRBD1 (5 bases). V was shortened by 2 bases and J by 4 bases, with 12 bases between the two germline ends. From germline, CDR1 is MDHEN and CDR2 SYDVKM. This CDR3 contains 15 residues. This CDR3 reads CASSLMGGLGNTIYF. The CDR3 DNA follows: TGTGCCAGCAGTTTAATGGGGGGATTGGGAAACACCATATATTTT.

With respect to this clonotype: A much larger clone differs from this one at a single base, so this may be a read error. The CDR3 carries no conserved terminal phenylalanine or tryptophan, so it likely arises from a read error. DNA of the CDR3: TGTGCCAGCAGCTTGGTTGGTTCCGGGGAGCTGTTTTGT. This gives the protein CASSLVGSGELFC. This sequence joins TRBV5-5 and TRBJ2-2; D is uncertain. CDR3 size: 13 residues. Germline V CDR1 and CDR2: SGHKS, YYEKEE (reference sequence). Trimming shortened V by 0 bases and J by 6 bases, and 6 bases separated the two germline ends.

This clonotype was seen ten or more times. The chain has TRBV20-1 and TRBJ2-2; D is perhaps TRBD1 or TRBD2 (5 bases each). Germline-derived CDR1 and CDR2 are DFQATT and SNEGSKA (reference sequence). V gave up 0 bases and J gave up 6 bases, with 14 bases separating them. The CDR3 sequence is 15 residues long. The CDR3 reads CSARDLRGGSGELFF. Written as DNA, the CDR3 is TGCAGTGCTAGAGATCTAAGGGGCGGGTCCGGGGAGCTGTTTTTT.